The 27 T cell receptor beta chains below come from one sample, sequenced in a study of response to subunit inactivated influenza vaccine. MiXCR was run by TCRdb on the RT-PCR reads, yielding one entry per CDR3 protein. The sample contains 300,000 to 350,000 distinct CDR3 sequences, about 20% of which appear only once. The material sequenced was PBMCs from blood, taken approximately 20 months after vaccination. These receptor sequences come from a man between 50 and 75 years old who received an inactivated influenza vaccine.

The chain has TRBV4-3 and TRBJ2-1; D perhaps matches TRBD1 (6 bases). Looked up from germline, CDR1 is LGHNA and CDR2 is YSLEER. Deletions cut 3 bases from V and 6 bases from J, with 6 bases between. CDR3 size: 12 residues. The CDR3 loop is CASSQGANEQFF. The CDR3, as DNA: TGCGCCAGCAGCCAGGGGGCCAATGAGCAGTTCTTC.

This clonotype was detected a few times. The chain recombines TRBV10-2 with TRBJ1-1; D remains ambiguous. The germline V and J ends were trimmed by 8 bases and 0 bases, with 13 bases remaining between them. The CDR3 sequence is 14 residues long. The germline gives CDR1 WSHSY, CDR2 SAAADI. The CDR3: CASGSGWLNTEAFF. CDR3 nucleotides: TGCGCCAGCGGATCGGGATGGCTGAACACTGAAGCTTTCTTT.

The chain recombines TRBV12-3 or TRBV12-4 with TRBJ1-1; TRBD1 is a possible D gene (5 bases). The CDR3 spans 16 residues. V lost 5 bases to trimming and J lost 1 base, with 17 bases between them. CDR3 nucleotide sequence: TGTGCCAGCAGTCCATCTCAGGGCCTGGCGAACACTGAAGCTTTCTTT. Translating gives CASSPSQGLANTEAFF.

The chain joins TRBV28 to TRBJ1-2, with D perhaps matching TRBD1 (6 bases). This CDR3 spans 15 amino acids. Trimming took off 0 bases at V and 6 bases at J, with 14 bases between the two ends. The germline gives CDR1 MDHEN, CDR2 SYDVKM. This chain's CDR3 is CASSLWGGGNDGYTF. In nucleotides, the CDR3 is TGTGCCAGCAGTTTATGGGGAGGGGGGAACGATGGCTACACCTTC.

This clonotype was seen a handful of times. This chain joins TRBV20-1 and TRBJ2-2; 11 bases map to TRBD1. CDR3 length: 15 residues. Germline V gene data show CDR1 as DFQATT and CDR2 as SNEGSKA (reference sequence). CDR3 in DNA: TGCGGAATACCGGGACAGGGGGTGCCCACCGGGGAGCTGTTTTTT. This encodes CGIPGQGVPTGELFF.

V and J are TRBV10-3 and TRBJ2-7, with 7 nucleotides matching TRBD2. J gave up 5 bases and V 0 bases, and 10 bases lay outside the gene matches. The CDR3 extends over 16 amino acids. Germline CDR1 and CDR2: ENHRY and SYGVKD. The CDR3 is CAISESTSSGTDEQYF. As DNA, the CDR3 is TGTGCCATCAGTGAGTCGACTAGCTCGGGAACGGACGAGCAGTACTTC.

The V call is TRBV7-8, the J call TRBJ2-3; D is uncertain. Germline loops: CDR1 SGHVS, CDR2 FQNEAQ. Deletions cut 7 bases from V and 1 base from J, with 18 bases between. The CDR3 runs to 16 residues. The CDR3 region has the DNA TGTGCCAGCACCGTAAAGCGCCTCGCGGGCACAGATACGCAGTATTTT. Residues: CASTVKRLAGTDTQYF.

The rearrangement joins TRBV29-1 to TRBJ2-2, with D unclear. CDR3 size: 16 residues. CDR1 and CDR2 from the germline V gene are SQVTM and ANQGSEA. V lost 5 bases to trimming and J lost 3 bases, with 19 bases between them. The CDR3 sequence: CSVSPTLPYYTGELFF. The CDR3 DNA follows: TGCAGCGTTTCCCCGACACTGCCGTATTACACCGGGGAGCTGTTTTTT.

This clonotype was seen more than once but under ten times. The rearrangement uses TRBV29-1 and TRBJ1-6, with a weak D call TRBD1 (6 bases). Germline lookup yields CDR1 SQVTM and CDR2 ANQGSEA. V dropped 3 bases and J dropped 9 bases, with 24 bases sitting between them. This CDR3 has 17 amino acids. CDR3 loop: CSVDFGGRPAGGSPLHF. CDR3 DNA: TGCAGCGTTGATTTCGGGGGCCGACCCGCTGGGGGTTCACCCCTCCACTTT.

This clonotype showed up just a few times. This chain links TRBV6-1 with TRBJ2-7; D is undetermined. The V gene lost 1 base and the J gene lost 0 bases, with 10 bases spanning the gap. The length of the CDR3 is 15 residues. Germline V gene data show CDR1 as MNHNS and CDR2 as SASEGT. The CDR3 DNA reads TGTGCCAGCAGTGAAGAGGCTACCCTCTCCTACGAGCAGTACTTC. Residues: CASSEEATLSYEQYF.

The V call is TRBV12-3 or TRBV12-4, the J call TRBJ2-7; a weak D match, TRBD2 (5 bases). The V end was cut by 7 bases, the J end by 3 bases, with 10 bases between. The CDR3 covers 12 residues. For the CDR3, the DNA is TGTGCCAGCAACGATGGAGGCTACGAGCAGTACTTC. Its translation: CASNDGGYEQYF.

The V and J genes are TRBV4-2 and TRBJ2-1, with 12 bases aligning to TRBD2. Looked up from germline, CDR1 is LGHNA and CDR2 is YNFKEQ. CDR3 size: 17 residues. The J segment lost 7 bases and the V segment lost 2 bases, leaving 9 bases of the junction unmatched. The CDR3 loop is CASSQFLAGGPINEQFF. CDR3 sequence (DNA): TGTGCCAGCAGCCAATTCCTAGCGGGAGGGCCTATAAATGAGCAGTTCTTC.

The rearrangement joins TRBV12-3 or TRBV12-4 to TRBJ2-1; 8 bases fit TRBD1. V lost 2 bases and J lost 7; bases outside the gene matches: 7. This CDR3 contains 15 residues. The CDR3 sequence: CASSLRQGAVNEQFF. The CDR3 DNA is TGTGCCAGCAGTTTACGGCAGGGGGCAGTTAATGAGCAGTTCTTC.

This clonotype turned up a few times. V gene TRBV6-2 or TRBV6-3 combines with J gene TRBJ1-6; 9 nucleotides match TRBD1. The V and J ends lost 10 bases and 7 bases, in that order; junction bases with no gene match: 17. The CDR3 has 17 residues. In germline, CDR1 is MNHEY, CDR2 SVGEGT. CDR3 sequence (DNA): TGTGCCACCCGGACAGGGGAAGGGAGATTCCGAAATTCACCCCTCCACTTT. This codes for CATRTGEGRFRNSPLHF.

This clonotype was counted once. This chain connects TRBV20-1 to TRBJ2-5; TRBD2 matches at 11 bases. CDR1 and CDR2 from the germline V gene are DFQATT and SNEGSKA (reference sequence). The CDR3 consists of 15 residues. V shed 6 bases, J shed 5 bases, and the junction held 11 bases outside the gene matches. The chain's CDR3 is CSANNLAGGVETQYF. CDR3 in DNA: TGCAGTGCAAACAATCTAGCGGGAGGTGTGGAGACCCAGTACTTC.

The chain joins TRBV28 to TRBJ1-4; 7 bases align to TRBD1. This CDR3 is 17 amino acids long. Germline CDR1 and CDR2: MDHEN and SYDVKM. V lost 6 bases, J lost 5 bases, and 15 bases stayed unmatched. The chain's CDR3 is CASRPTPYRGTNEKLFF. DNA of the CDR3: TGTGCCAGCAGGCCTACCCCATACAGGGGAACCAATGAAAAACTGTTTTTT.

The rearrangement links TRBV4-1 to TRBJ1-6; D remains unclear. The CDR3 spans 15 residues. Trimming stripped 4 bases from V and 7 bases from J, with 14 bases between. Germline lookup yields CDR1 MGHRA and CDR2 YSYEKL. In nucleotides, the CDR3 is TGCGCCAGCAGCCCCCTCCCGAGTGGCAATTCACCCCTCCACTTT. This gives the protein CASSPLPSGNSPLHF.

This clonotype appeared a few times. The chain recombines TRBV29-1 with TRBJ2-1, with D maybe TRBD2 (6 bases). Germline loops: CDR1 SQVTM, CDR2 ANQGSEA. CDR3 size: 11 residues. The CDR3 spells CSYGTHNEQFF. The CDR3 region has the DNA TGCAGTTACGGGACTCACAATGAGCAGTTCTTC.

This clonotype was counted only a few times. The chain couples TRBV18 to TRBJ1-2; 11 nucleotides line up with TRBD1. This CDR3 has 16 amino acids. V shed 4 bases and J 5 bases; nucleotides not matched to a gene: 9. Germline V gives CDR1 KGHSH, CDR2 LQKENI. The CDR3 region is CASSQISGQGDYGYTF. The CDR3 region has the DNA TGTGCCAGCTCACAAATATCGGGACAGGGGGATTATGGCTACACCTTC.

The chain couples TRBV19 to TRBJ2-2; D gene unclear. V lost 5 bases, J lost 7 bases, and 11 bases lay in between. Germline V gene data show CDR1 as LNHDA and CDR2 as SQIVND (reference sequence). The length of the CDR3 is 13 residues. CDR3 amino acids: CASSPTQVGELFF. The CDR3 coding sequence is TGTGCCAGTAGTCCCACGCAGGTCGGGGAGCTGTTTTTT.

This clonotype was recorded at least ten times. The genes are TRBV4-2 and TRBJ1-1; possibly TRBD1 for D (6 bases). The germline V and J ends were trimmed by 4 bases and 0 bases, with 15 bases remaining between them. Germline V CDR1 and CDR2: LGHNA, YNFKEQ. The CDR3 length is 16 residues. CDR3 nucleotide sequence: TGTGCCAGCAGCCCCGGCCCGGGGGCTATGAACACTGAAGCTTTCTTT. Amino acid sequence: CASSPGPGAMNTEAFF.

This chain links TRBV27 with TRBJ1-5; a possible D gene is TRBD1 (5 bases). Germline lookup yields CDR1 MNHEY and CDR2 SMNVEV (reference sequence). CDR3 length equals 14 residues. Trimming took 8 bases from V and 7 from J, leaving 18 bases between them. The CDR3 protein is CASAAGGVNQPQHF. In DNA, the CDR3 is TGTGCCAGCGCCGCGGGAGGGGTAAACCAGCCCCAGCATTTT.

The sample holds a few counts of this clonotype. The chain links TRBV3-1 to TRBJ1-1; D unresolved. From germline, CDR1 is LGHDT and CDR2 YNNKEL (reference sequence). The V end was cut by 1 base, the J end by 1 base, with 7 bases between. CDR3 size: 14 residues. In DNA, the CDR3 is TGTGCCAGCAGCCAAGGGGGAAAGAACACTGAAGCTTTCTTT. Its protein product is CASSQGGKNTEAFF.

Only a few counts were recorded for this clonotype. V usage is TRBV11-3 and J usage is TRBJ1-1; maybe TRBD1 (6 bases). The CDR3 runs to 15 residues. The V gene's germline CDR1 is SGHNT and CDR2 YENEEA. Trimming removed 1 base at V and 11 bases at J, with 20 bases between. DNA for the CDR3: TGTGCCAGCAGCTTAGTCACAAAGGTGTCAGGGGCTGCTTTCTTT. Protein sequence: CASSLVTKVSGAAFF. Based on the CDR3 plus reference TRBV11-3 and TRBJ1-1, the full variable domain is EAGVVQSPRYKIIEKKQPVAFWCNPISGHNTLYWYLQNLGQGPELLIRYENEEAVDDSQLPKDRFSAERLKGVDSTLKIQPAELGDSAVYLCASSLVTKVSGAAFFGQGTRLTVV.

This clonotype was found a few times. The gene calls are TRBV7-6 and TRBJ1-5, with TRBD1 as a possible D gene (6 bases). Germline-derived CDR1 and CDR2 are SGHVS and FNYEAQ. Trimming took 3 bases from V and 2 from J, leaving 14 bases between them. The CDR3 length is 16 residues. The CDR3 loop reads CASSLGTRGGNQPQHF. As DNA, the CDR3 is TGTGCCAGCAGCTTGGGGACACGCGGAGGCAATCAGCCCCAGCATTTT.

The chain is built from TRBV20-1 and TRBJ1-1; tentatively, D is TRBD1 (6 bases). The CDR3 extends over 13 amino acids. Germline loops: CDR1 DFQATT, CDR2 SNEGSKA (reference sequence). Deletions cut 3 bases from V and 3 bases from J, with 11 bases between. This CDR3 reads CSARGRGDTEAFF. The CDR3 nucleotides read TGCAGTGCTAGGGGCAGGGGTGACACTGAAGCTTTCTTT.

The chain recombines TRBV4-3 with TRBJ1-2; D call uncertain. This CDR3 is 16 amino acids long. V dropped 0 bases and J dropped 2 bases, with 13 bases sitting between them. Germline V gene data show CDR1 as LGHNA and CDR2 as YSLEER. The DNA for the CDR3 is TGCGCCAGCAGCCAAGATCACGGGATGGAGAACTATGGCTACACCTTC. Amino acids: CASSQDHGMENYGYTF.